This T cell receptor (beta chain) is from a study of blood T cell repertoires in COVID-19. Background on the study: Samples of COVID-19 (acute and convalescent) were obtained from the United States, Italy and Spain. T cells, B-cell-depleted T cells, or PBMCs supplied cDNA or gDNA.

The V end lost 0 bases, the J end lost 1 base, and 4 bases lay between the germline ends. CDR1 is SGDLS, CDR2 YYNGEE, per germline. CDR3 length: 14 amino acids. Authors' methods: Reference gene primer amplification in the assay estimated nucleated cell counts. The repertoire was sequenced with immunoSEQ multiplex PCR; TCRdb's copy has only in-frame clones and lacks some. V and J calls and clone size are given by that table; D and trimming were obtained from the DNA. Of under 200,000 clones listed, around 79% are singletons. Seattle cases were enrolled at active infection and followed longitudinally. V and J are TRBV9 and TRBJ2-2; D not certain. The TCR comes from a woman aged 55-70 years with COVID-19, enrolled during active disease. The sample consisted of peripheral blood. The CDR3 loop is CASSVGGNTGELFF. DNA for the CDR3: TGTGCCAGCAGCGTAGGAGGGAACACCGGGGAGCTGTTTTTT.